Shown below are 7 T cell receptor beta chains from a single sample sequenced in a study. TCRdb re-analysed the 5' RACE reads in MiXCR, keeping a single row per CDR3 protein. The table lists roughly 64,000 distinct CDR3 sequences, about 22% of them singletons, with under 3.5% in the top ten. Sequencing was done on a sample of memory CD4+ T cells sorted from a lymph node. Described subset: memory CD4+ T cells, CD4+CD45RO+CD25-. Receptors were obtained from a female donor with breast cancer.

The chain carries TRBV20-1 and TRBJ2-2; either TRBD1 or TRBD2 may supply D (7 bases each). Trimming took 0 bases from V and 6 from J, leaving 17 bases between them. From germline, CDR1 is DFQATT and CDR2 SNEGSKA (reference sequence). This CDR3 has 16 residues. The CDR3 loop is CSARDFREGAAGELFF. For the CDR3, the DNA is TGCAGTGCTAGAGATTTTAGGGAGGGGGCCGCCGGGGAGCTGTTTTTT.

The CDR3 DNA sequence: TGTGCCAGCAGTGAGGTGCAGGGTACTCAGCCCCAGCATTTT. Translation gives CASSEVQGTQPQHF. V and J are TRBV6-1 and TRBJ1-5; the D gene is possibly TRBD1 (5 bases). Germline assignment: CDR1 MNHNS and CDR2 SASEGT. The CDR3 consists of 14 residues. V lost 3 bases to trimming and J lost 6 bases, with 12 bases between them.

This chain links TRBV7-9 with TRBJ2-1; 9 bases align to TRBD1. This CDR3 has 16 residues. The J segment lost 5 bases and the V segment lost 5 bases, leaving 10 bases of the junction unmatched. Germline CDR1 SEHNR, CDR2 FQNEAQ (reference sequence). The CDR3 spells CASSTYRGRGNNEQFF. DNA of the CDR3: TGTGCCAGCAGCACCTACAGGGGGCGCGGTAACAATGAGCAGTTCTTC.

The chain has TRBV7-2 and TRBJ2-6; D remains ambiguous. This CDR3 has 15 residues. V lost 1 base, J lost 2 bases, and 6 bases lay in between. Per germline, CDR1 SGHTA and CDR2 FQGNSA. CDR3 amino acids: CASSLGPAGANVLTF. For the CDR3, the DNA is TGTGCCAGCAGCTTAGGTCCCGCTGGGGCCAACGTCCTGACTTTC.

This clonotype was counted between two and nine times. In nucleotides, the CDR3 is TGTGCCAGCAGCGTAGACAACTACAATGAGCAGTTCTTC. Amino acids: CASSVDNYNEQFF. The chain couples TRBV9 to TRBJ2-1; D remains unclear. V gave up 0 bases and J gave up 3 bases, with 4 bases separating them. Per the germline V gene, CDR1 is SGDLS and CDR2 is YYNGEE. The length of the CDR3 is 13 residues.

This clonotype was counted only a few times. The genes are TRBV20-1 and TRBJ1-1; D is unresolved. The germline V gene has CDR1 DFQATT and CDR2 SNEGSKA (reference sequence). Trimming took off 6 bases at V and 4 bases at J, with 24 bases between the two ends. The CDR3 runs to 16 residues. CDR3 in amino acids: CSAFKRGIGIGTEAFF. In nucleotides, the CDR3 is TGCAGTGCCTTTAAACGGGGAATAGGAATTGGCACTGAAGCTTTCTTT.

This chain joins TRBV5-1 and TRBJ2-5; 8 bases are a match to TRBD1. Losses at the gene ends were 3 bases for V and 3 bases for J; bases not matched to a gene: 4. The CDR3 is 14 residues long. Per the germline V gene, CDR1 is SGHRS and CDR2 is YFSETQ. CDR3: CASSWTGFEETQYF. In nucleotides, the CDR3 is TGCGCCAGCAGCTGGACAGGGTTCGAAGAGACCCAGTACTTC.